Listed below are T cell receptor beta chains from one sample, sequenced in a study of blood T cell repertoires in COVID-19. Sequencing used immunoSEQ multiplex PCR; TCRdb keeps in-frame clones, though not all of them. The sample records 190,000 or so clones, 86% being singletons. Sequenced sample: PBMCs or T cells enriched from blood (not recorded which). All receptors come from a woman aged 30 to 39 who had recovered from COVID-19. Each CDR3 is given with its conserved first and last residue. D genes are given only for firm matches. Not every row has a clone size; where given, it reads once, few, many or a size class.

CDR3 DNA,CDR3 protein,D gene,clone size,V gene,J gene
TGCGCCAGCAGCCCAGGCGGGAGGGGGAGCAATCAGCCCCAGCATTTT,CASSPGGRGSNQPQHF,.,.,TRBV5-1,TRBJ1-5
TGTGCCAGCAGCCAAGCGATGCGGTATACCGGGGAGCTGTTTTTT,CASSQAMRYTGELFF,.,.,TRBV3-1/TRBV3-2,TRBJ2-2
TGTGCCAGCAGTTTTCGCTCGGACAGGACTGCCCTAGGCTTC,CASSFRSDRTALGF,TRBD1,.,TRBV28,TRBJ2-7
TGTGCCAGCAGTTTGAGTGGGAACACTGAAGCTTTCTTT,CASSLSGNTEAFF,.,.,TRBV12-3/TRBV12-4,TRBJ1-1
TGTGCCAGCAGAAACCCGGGGGGCTACACCTTC,CASRNPGGYTF,.,.,TRBV6-5,TRBJ1-2
TGTGCCAGCACTGATAAAGGAATAGCGGGAGGCCCACACACCGGGGAGCTGTTTTTT,CASTDKGIAGGPHTGELFF,.,.,TRBV21-1,TRBJ2-2
TGTGCCAGCAGTTCCGGACAGCGGAACTATGGCTACACCTTC,CASSSGQRNYGYTF,.,.,TRBV28,TRBJ1-2
TGTGCCAGTTCGGGGCTAGGGACAACGAGAAACTATGGCTACACCTTC,CASSGLGTTRNYGYTF,.,.,TRBV19,TRBJ1-2
TGTGCCAGCAGCTTTGGACAGGACAAAGAGACCCAGTACTTC,CASSFGQDKETQYF,TRBD1,.,TRBV3-1/TRBV3-2,TRBJ2-5
TGTGCCAGCAGTCGGACAGGCGGAAACTATGGCTACACCTTC,CASSRTGGNYGYTF,TRBD1,.,TRBV6-5,TRBJ1-2
TGTGCCAGCAGCTTAGGCAGGGCCTACGAGCAGTACTTC,CASSLGRAYEQYF,.,.,TRBV7-2,TRBJ2-7
TGTGCCAGCAGCGGGGGCGGACAGCGCTCTGGAAACACCATATATTTT,CASSGGGQRSGNTIYF,.,.,TRBV5-6,TRBJ1-3
TGTGCCAGCACCCTCACTCTAGGAAAACTGTTTTTT,CASTLTLGKLFF,.,few,TRBV6-5,TRBJ1-4
TGTGCCAGCAGTCAGATAGCGGAGCAGTACTTC,CASSQIAEQYF,.,.,TRBV6-6,TRBJ2-7
TGTGCCAGCAGCCATATCAGTAGTTGGGGCACGCAGTACTTC,CASSHISSWGTQYF,.,.,TRBV13,TRBJ2-7
TGTGCCAGCAGCTTGGGTAGCTACACTAGCGGCTCCACCAATGAGCAGTTCTTC,CASSLGSYTSGSTNEQFF,TRBD2,.,TRBV7-9,TRBJ2-1
TGTGCCAGCAGCCCGAGAGGAAAGACTAACTATGGCTACACCTTC,CASSPRGKTNYGYTF,.,once,TRBV5-4,TRBJ1-2
TGTGCCAGCAGTTTTGCAGCGAACACCGGGGAGCTGTTTTTT,CASSFAANTGELFF,.,.,TRBV27,TRBJ2-2
TGTGCCAGCAGTCGCGGACAGGGTGAAAAACTGTTTTTT,CASSRGQGEKLFF,TRBD1,.,TRBV27,TRBJ1-4
TGTGCCAGCAGTCTACAGGTACCCCCTCGGGAGCAGTACTTC,CASSLQVPPREQYF,.,.,TRBV27,TRBJ2-7
TGCGCCAGCAGAAAGACAGGGAGCTCCTACAATGAGCAGTTCTTC,CASRKTGSSYNEQFF,TRBD1,.,TRBV5-1,TRBJ2-1
TGTGCCAGCAGCTTGAGTACAGGCGTCCTTGGTACTGAAGCTTTCTTT,CASSLSTGVLGTEAFF,.,.,TRBV7-9,TRBJ1-1
TGTGCCAGCAGCCAGGGACAGTTGAGCTCTGGGGCCAACGTCCTGACTTTC,CASSQGQLSSGANVLTF,TRBD1,.,TRBV28,TRBJ2-6
TGTGCCAGCAGCGACAGGACGGGGAACACTGAAGCTTTCTTT,CASSDRTGNTEAFF,.,.,TRBV7-9,TRBJ1-1
TGTGCCAGCAGCGTGGAGGGGGCTGGCACCGGGGAGCTGTTTTTT,CASSVEGAGTGELFF,.,.,TRBV9,TRBJ2-2
TGTGCCAGCATGGGACAGCCCACCTACGAGCAGTACTTC,CASMGQPTYEQYF,TRBD1,.,TRBV2,TRBJ2-7
TGTGCCAGCGGGAGTGGGGGGACTAGCGGCTACGAGCAGTACTTC,CASGSGGTSGYEQYF,TRBD2,.,TRBV2,TRBJ2-7
TGTGCCTGGACGGCGGAGCGCAATCAGCCCCAGCATTTT,CAWTAERNQPQHF,.,.,TRBV30,TRBJ1-5
TGTGCCAGCAGCCGCGGGACGACGAGCGGGAGTAATACAGATACGCAGTATTTT,CASSRGTTSGSNTDTQYF,TRBD2,once,TRBV3-1/TRBV3-2,TRBJ2-3
TGTGCCAGTACCCTGTCCTTCTTGAACACTGAAGCTTTCTTT,CASTLSFLNTEAFF,.,.,TRBV19,TRBJ1-1
TGTGCCACCAGTTGTATTTTACCCCGCTCGGACAGGGACAATTTT,CATSCILPRSDRDNF,TRBD1,once,TRBV24-1,TRBJ1-3
TGTGCCATCAGTGAGTCGATTACATCCCCAGATACGCAGTATTTT,CAISESITSPDTQYF,.,.,TRBV10-3,TRBJ2-3
TGTGCCAGCAGCTCGGTATTAGCTAACTATGGCTACACCTTC,CASSSVLANYGYTF,.,.,TRBV5-6,TRBJ1-2
TGCGCCAGCAGCCCGACTATGGGCTCTTACGAGCAGTACTTC,CASSPTMGSYEQYF,.,.,TRBV5-1,TRBJ2-7
TGTGCCAGCTCACCAGCGGACACCAAAAACTATGGCTACACCTTC,CASSPADTKNYGYTF,.,.,TRBV18,TRBJ1-2
TGTGCCAGCAGTGAACTGGAGGGAGAGACCCAGTACTTC,CASSELEGETQYF,.,.,TRBV2,TRBJ2-5
TGTGCCTGGAGTGCGAGGATAGTGATTGGAAACACCATATATTTT,CAWSARIVIGNTIYF,.,.,TRBV30,TRBJ1-3
TGCAGCGTTGAAGATCGGAGGGGAAAAGACTTAGATACGCAGTATTTT,CSVEDRRGKDLDTQYF,.,.,TRBV29-1,TRBJ2-3
TGTGCCAGCAGTGACACGTTGAATCAGGGGAAAATCTATGAAAAACTGTTTTTT,CASSDTLNQGKIYEKLFF,.,once,TRBV25-1,TRBJ1-4
TGTGCCAGCTCACGGACCCAGGGACAGGGGGCGCTAGGAGCTTTCTTT,CASSRTQGQGALGAFF,TRBD1,.,TRBV18,TRBJ1-1
TGTGCCAGCAGCTTGACGGGAGGATTCACAGATACGCAGTATTTT,CASSLTGGFTDTQYF,TRBD2,.,TRBV7-9,TRBJ2-3
TGTGCCAGCAGCCCAGGGGGGCCCGGGTCAGATACGCAGTATTTT,CASSPGGPGSDTQYF,.,.,TRBV28,TRBJ2-3
TGTGCCAGCAGCTTGGGCGGTTCTCTATACGAGCAGTACTTC,CASSLGGSLYEQYF,.,.,TRBV5-4,TRBJ2-7
TGTGCCAGCAGCCAAGGAGGACTAGCGGGAGGCTACGAGCAGTACTTC,CASSQGGLAGGYEQYF,TRBD2,.,TRBV14,TRBJ2-7
TGCAGCATACGAAAGGGGGCAGGAACTGAAGCTTTCTTT,CSIRKGAGTEAFF,TRBD1,few,TRBV29-1,TRBJ1-1
TGTGCCAGCAGTCTCCCCCTGGCGGGAGGAAGCTACGAGCAGTACTTC,CASSLPLAGGSYEQYF,TRBD2,.,TRBV28,TRBJ2-7
TGTGCCAGCAGCAAATCCCCAGTCTCCTACGAGCAGTACTTC,CASSKSPVSYEQYF,.,.,TRBV21-1,TRBJ2-7
TGTGCCATCAGTGAAACTAGCGGGAGACGCTACGAGCAGTACTTC,CAISETSGRRYEQYF,TRBD2,few,TRBV10-3,TRBJ2-7
TGTGCCAGCTCACCAGAGTCCAGCGGGAGGGCCGGGATTTACGAGCAGTACTTC,CASSPESSGRAGIYEQYF,TRBD2,.,TRBV18,TRBJ2-7
TGTGCCAGCTCACGGACTAGCGGGACATTCTACAATGAGCAGTTCTTC,CASSRTSGTFYNEQFF,TRBD2,few,TRBV18,TRBJ2-1
TGTGCCAGCAGCCAAGGACAGGGGGCTAACGAGCAGTACTTC,CASSQGQGANEQYF,TRBD1,.,TRBV4-2,TRBJ2-7
TGTGCCAGCAGACCCGGGGAGGGGAGTGGCTACACCTTC,CASRPGEGSGYTF,.,.,TRBV27,TRBJ1-2
TGTGCCAGCAGTGAAAACGGGCTAGCCTCCAATGAGCAGTTCTTC,CASSENGLASNEQFF,.,.,TRBV6-1,TRBJ2-1
TGTGCCAGCAGCTTATTCGGGACAGAAGCTTTCTTT,CASSLFGTEAFF,.,.,TRBV11-1,TRBJ1-1
TGTGCCAGCAGCTTAATCCGAGGCGAGCAGTACTTC,CASSLIRGEQYF,.,once,TRBV7-9,TRBJ2-7
TGCGCCAGCAGCTACGGACAGTCAACTGAAGCTTTCTTT,CASSYGQSTEAFF,.,.,TRBV5-1,TRBJ1-1
TGTGCCAGCAGTTTGTCGATCACAGGGTTTGTTGAGCAGTTCTTC,CASSLSITGFVEQFF,.,.,TRBV28,TRBJ2-1